The 5 T cell receptor beta chains below all came from one sample that was sequenced in a study of identical twins. TCRdb used MiXCR to reprocess the 5' RACE reads, holding one entry per CDR3 protein. In the table there are approximately 630,000 distinct CDR3 sequences, under 8.5% of which are singletons. These data were also filed under a second study, of yellow fever vaccine responses in identical twins.

The sample taken for sequencing was PBMCs. These receptor sequences come from a woman between 18 and 29 years old in good health.

V is TRBV4-1 and J is TRBJ2-1; D not resolved. Deletions cut 1 base from V and 9 bases from J, with 19 bases between. CDR3 size: 16 residues. The germline V gene encodes CDR1 MGHRA and CDR2 YSYEKL. For the CDR3, the DNA is TGCGCCAGCAGCCAAGTCGATCTAGTTAGCTTTGGTGAGCAGTTCTTC. Translating gives CASSQVDLVSFGEQFF.

The V call is TRBV6-5, the J call TRBJ1-6; unclear D gene. This CDR3 has 12 amino acids. The V gene's germline CDR1 is MNHEY and CDR2 SVGAGI. V was shortened by 6 bases and J by 8 bases, with 8 bases between the two germline ends. CDR3 coding DNA: TGTGCCAGCAGCCGCCTTTATTCACCCCTCCACTTT. This encodes CASSRLYSPLHF.

V and J are TRBV20-1 and TRBJ2-3; D call uncertain. Trimming stripped 0 bases from V and 2 bases from J, with 9 bases between. In germline, CDR1 is DFQATT, CDR2 SNEGSKA (reference sequence). The CDR3 spans 14 residues. The CDR3 sequence: CSARDGGPTDTQYF. CDR3 DNA sequence: TGCAGTGCTAGAGACGGCGGACCCACAGATACGCAGTATTTT.

This clonotype has at least ten counts. The V gene is TRBV2, the J gene TRBJ2-7; maybe TRBD1 (5 bases). In germline, CDR1 is SNHLY, CDR2 FYNNEI. The CDR3 extends over 12 amino acids. With 4 bases removed from V and 2 bases from J, the gap between germline ends came to 6 bases. DNA for the CDR3: TGTGCCAGCAGTGGCAGGGCCTACGAGCAGTACGTC. Translated: CASSGRAYEQYV.

This clonotype occurred many times. The chain uses TRBV24-1 and TRBJ2-3; 8 bases are shared with TRBD1. CDR1 is KGHDR, CDR2 SFDVKD, per germline. Losses at the gene ends were 4 bases for V and 2 bases for J; bases not matched to a gene: 7. This CDR3 has 16 residues. The CDR3 region is CATSEPDRGDTDTQYF. The CDR3 nucleotides are TGTGCCACCAGTGAACCCGACAGGGGAGACACAGATACGCAGTATTTT.